Presented here are 8 T cell receptor beta chains from one specimen sequenced in a study of shared clonotypes between healthy human individuals. Data came from immunoSEQ multiplex PCR; TCRdb stores just in-frame clones and leaves some out. The sample comprises roughly 700,000 clones, about 92% of which are singletons, and 34% rests with the top ten. The sample comprised memory CD8+ T cells from PBMCs. Subset meaning: CD45RO+ cells pooled with CCR7-negative TemRA cells. The receptors derive from a man in his late teens or twenties in good health. Some clones in this sample may be carry-over from other donors' samples.

This chain joins TRBV5-4 and TRBJ2-1; D gene ambiguous. V dropped 4 bases and J dropped 0 bases, with 14 bases sitting between them. Germline CDR1 and CDR2: SGHNT and YYREEE (reference sequence). The length of the CDR3 is 16 residues. The CDR3 protein is CASSGEDVSSYNEQFF. The DNA for the CDR3 is TGTGCCAGCAGCGGAGAGGACGTCTCCTCCTACAATGAGCAGTTCTTC.

The rearrangement uses TRBV6-1 and TRBJ1-5, with D unresolved. CDR1 MNHNS and CDR2 SASEGT come from the germline V gene. Trimming removed 5 bases from V and 9 bases from J, with 20 bases in between. CDR3 size: 15 residues. The CDR3 protein is CASSTRTYSLGPQHF. The CDR3 bases are TGTGCCAGCAGTACCAGGACCTACTCCTTGGGGCCCCAGCATTTT.

The chain uses TRBV9 and TRBJ1-4; D unclear. There are 15 residues in the CDR3. V was pared by 3 bases and J by 6 bases, with 15 bases between. Germline CDR1 is SGDLS and CDR2 is YYNGEE. CDR3 sequence reads: CASSADTNLHEKLFF. The CDR3 DNA follows: TGTGCCAGCAGCGCAGACACGAACTTACATGAAAAACTGTTTTTT.

The chain carries TRBV27 and TRBJ2-1; tentatively, D is TRBD1 (6 bases). The CDR3 covers 15 residues. The ends were cut back, 3 bases at V and 4 bases at J, with 13 bases in the middle. In germline, CDR1 is MNHEY, CDR2 SMNVEV (reference sequence). The chain's CDR3 is CASSFLGDTYNEQFF. Here the CDR3 DNA reads TGTGCCAGCAGTTTCTTGGGGGACACTTACAATGAGCAGTTCTTC.

V and J are TRBV28 and TRBJ2-1; TRBD2 matches at 9 bases. The CDR3 is 14 amino acids. Germline values: CDR1 MDHEN, CDR2 SYDVKM. V was pared by 8 bases and J by 7 bases, with 9 bases of the junction left unmatched. The CDR3 bases are TGTGCCAGCGGCACTTATAGCGGGAGTAATGAGCAGTTCTTC. Amino acids: CASGTYSGSNEQFF. The full variable domain, completed using reference TRBV28 and TRBJ2-1, is DVKVTQSSRYLVKRTGEKVFLECVQDMDHENMFWYRQDPGLGLRLIYFSYDVKMKEKGDIPEGYSVSREKKERFSLILESASTNQTSMYLCASGTYSGSNEQFFGPGTRLTVL.

J is TRBJ1-1 and V is TRBV5-1; a weak D match, TRBD1 (5 bases). Germline CDR1 reads SGHRS; CDR2 reads YFSETQ. This CDR3 spans 17 amino acids. Trimming stripped 0 bases from V and 0 bases from J, with 15 bases between. As DNA, the CDR3 is TGCGCCAGCAGCTTGGGTTGGGCAGGGACCATGAACACTGAAGCTTTCTTT. Its protein product is CASSLGWAGTMNTEAFF.

This chain uses TRBV9 with TRBJ2-1; 7 positions match TRBD2. The CDR3 contains 17 residues. V gave up 3 bases and J gave up 4 bases; unmatched junction bases: 13. Per the germline V gene, CDR1 is SGDLS and CDR2 is YYNGEE. The CDR3: CASSGEGGPSLYNEQFF. The CDR3 bases are TGTGCCAGCAGCGGGGAGGGAGGGCCCTCTCTTTACAATGAGCAGTTCTTC.

About this clone: The sample has other DNA sequences that encode this CDR3 too. The V gene is TRBV7-2, the J gene TRBJ2-7, with a weak D call TRBD1 (6 bases). CDR3 size: 14 residues. V was clipped by 1 base and J by 4 bases, with 11 bases between them. Germline CDR1 reads SGHTA; CDR2 reads FQGNSA. CDR3 sequence reads: CASSLDWGLYEQYF. The DNA for the CDR3 is TGTGCCAGCAGCTTAGATTGGGGGCTTTACGAGCAGTACTTC.